This TCR beta chain was sequenced during a study of HIV-infected patients and healthy controls. No cell fractionation was done, so the repertoire covers all unsorted peripheral blood T cells. V dropped 8 bases and J dropped 3; count of bases not matched to a gene: 4. CDR3 size: 14 residues. Germline CDR1 and CDR2: MNHEY and SMNVEV (reference sequence). Reverse transcription used about 500 ng RNA and constant-region primers for alpha and beta. Separate chain-specific third strand synthesis with multiplexing indices produced the alpha and beta libraries. TCRdb re-called the 5' RACE reads with MiXCR, one entry per CDR3 protein. The sample holds about 10,000 distinct CDR3 sequences; roughly 5.2% are singletons and the top ten take roughly 15%. This clonotype has ten or more counts.

The receptor comes from an adult with HIV infection. Sequenced material: blood, taken before antiretroviral therapy. The V gene is TRBV27, the J gene TRBJ1-5, with TRBD1 matching over 10 bases. The CDR3 DNA reads TGTGCCAGCTGGGACAGGGGCTTCAATCAGCCCCAGCATTTT. Amino acids: CASWDRGFNQPQHF.